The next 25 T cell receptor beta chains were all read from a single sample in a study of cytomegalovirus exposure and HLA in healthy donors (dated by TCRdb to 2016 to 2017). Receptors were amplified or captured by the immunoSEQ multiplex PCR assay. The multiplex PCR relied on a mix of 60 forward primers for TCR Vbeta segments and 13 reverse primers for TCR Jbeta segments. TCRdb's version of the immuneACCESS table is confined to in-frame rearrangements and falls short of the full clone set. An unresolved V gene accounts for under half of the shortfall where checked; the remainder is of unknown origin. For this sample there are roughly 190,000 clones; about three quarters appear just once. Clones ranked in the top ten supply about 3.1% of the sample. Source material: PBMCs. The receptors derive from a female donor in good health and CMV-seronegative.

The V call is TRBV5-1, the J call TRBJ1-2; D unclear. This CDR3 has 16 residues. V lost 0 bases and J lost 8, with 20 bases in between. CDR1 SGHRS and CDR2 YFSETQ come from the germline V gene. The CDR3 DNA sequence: TGCGCCAGCAGCTTGGTGGCAGAAGTGGGCACGACGGGCTACACCTTC. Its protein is CASSLVAEVGTTGYTF.

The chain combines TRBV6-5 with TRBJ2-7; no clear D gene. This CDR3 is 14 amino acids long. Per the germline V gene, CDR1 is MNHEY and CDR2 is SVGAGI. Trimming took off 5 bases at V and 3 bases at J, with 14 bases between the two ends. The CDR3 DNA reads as TGTGCCAGCAGTCCAACGGATGACTTCTACGAGCAGTACTTC. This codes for CASSPTDDFYEQYF.

This CDR3 reads CASSVEGGPPVNTEAFF. CDR3 coding DNA: TGTGCCAGCAGCGTAGAAGGGGGACCCCCAGTGAACACTGAAGCTTTCTTT. V and J are TRBV9 and TRBJ1-1, with a weak D call TRBD1 (6 bases). The CDR3 runs to 17 residues. Trimming removed 0 bases from V and 0 bases from J, with 15 bases in between. The germline V gene has CDR1 SGDLS and CDR2 YYNGEE.

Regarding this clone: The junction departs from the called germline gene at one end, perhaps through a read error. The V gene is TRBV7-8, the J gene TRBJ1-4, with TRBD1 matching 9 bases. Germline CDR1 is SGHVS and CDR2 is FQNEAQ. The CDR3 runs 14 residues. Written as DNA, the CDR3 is TGTGCCAGCAGCTGGACAGGGGATAATGGAAAACTGTTTTTT. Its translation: CASSWTGDNGKLFF.

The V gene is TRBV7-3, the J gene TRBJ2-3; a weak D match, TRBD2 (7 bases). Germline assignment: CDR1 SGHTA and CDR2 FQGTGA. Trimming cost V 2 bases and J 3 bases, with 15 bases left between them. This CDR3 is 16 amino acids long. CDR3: CASSLYGGGTTDTQYF. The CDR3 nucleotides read TGTGCCAGCAGCTTATATGGGGGGGGCACGACAGATACGCAGTATTTT.

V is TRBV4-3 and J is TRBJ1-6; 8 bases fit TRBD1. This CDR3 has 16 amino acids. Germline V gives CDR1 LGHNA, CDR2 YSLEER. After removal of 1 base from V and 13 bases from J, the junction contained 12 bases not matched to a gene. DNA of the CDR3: TGCGCCAGCAGCCAAGGAACCCAGGGGGCGGGATCGCCCCTCCACTTT. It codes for CASSQGTQGAGSPLHF.

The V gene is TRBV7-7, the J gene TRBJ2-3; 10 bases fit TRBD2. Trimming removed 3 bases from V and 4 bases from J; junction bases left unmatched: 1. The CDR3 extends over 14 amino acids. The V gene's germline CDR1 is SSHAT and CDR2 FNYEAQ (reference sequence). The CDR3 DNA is TGTGCCAGCAGCTTCGGGACTAGCGCAGATACGCAGTATTTT. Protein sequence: CASSFGTSADTQYF.

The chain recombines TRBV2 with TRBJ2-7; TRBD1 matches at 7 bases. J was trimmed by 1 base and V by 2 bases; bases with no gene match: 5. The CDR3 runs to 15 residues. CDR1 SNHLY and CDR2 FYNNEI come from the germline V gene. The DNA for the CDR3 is TGTGCCAGCAGTGAATTCTCGACAGGGTCCTACGAGCAGTACTTC. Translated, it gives CASSEFSTGSYEQYF.

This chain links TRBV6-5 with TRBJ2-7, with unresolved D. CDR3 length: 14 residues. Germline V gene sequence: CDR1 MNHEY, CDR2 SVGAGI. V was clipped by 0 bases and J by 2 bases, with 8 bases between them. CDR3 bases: TGTGCCAGCAGTTACTCCCGGAGTCCCTACGAGCAGTACTTC. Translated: CASSYSRSPYEQYF.

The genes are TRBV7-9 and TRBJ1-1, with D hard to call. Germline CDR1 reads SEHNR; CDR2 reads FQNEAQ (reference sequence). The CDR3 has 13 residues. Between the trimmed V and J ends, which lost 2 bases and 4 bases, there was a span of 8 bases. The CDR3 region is CASSLSSITEAFF. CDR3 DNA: TGTGCCAGCAGCTTAAGCTCCATCACTGAAGCTTTCTTT.

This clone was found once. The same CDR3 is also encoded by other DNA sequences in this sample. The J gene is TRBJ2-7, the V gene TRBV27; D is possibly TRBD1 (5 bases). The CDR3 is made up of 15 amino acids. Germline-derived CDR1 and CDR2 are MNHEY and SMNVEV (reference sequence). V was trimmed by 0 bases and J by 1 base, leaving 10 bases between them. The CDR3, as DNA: TGTGCCAGCAGTTTATCAGGGGTTGGTTCCTACGAGCAGTACTTC. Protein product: CASSLSGVGSYEQYF.

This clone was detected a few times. CDR3 DNA: TGCAGCGCCTACGGGGGAACCGGGGAGCTGTTTTTT. The encoded protein is CSAYGGTGELFF. The chain employs TRBV29-1 and TRBJ2-2, with a tentative D call TRBD2 (6 bases). Germline CDR1 and CDR2: SQVTM and ANQGSEA. The CDR3 runs to 12 residues. Trimming pared 7 bases from V and 5 bases from J, leaving 11 bases between.

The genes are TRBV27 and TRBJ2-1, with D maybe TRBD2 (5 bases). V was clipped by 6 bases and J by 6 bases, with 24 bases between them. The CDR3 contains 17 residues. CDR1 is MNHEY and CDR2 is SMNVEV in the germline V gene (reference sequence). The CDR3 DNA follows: TGTGCCAGCAGCATCCGGGGTAGACTGGTACCCGGCAATGAGCAGTTCTTC. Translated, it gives CASSIRGRLVPGNEQFF.

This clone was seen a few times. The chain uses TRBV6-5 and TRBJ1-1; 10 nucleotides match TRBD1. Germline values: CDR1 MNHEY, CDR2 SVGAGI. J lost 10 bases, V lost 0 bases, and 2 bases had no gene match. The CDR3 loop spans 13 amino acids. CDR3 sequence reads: CASSYSRDRGAFF. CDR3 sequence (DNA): TGTGCCAGCAGTTACTCCCGGGACAGGGGAGCTTTCTTT.

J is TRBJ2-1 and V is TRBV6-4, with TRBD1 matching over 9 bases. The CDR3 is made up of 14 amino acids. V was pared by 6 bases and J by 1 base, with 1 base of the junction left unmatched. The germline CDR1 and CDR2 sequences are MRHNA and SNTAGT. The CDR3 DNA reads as TGTGCCAGCAGCGGGACAGGGTCCTACAATGAGCAGTTCTTC. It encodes CASSGTGSYNEQFF.

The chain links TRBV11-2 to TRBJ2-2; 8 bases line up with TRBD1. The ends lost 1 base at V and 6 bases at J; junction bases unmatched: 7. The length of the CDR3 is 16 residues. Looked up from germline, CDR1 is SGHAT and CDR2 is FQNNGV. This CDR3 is CASSLGSRGRPGELFF. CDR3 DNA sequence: TGTGCCAGCAGCTTAGGGTCCAGGGGGCGCCCCGGGGAGCTGTTTTTT.

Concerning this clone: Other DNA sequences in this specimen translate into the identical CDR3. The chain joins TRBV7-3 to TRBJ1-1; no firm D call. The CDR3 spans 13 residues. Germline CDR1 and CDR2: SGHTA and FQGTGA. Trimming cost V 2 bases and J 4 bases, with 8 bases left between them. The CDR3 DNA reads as TGTGCCAGCAGCTTATCGCGGGGCACTGAAGCTTTCTTT. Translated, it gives CASSLSRGTEAFF.

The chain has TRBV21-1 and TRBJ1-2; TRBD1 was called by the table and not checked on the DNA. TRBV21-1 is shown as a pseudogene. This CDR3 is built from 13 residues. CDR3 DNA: TGTGCCAGCAGCAACCCGACAGGGACCGGCTACACCTTC. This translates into CASSNPTGTGYTF.

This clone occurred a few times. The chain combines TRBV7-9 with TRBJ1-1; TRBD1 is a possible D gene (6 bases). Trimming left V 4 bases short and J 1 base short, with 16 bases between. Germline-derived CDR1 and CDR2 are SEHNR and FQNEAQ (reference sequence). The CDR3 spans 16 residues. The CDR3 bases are TGTGCCAGCAGCTCAGAATTCAGGGGCCCGAACACTGAAGCTTTCTTT. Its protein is CASSSEFRGPNTEAFF.

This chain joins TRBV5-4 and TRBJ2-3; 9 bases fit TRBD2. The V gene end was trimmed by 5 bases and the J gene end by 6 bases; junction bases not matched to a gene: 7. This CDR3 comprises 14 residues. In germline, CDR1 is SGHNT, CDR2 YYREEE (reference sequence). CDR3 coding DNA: TGTGCCAGCAGACTTAGCGGGAGCGGGGATACGCAGTATTTT. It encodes CASRLSGSGDTQYF.

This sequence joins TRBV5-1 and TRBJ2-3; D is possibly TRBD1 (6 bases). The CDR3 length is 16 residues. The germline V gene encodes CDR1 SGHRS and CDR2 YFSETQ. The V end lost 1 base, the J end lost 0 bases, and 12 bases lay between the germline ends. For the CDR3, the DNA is TGCGCCAGCAGCTTGTCGATGGGGGCTAGCACAGATACGCAGTATTTT. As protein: CASSLSMGASTDTQYF.

The CDR3 protein is CASSSNLGGYTEAFF. As DNA, the CDR3 is TGCGCCAGCAGCTCGAACCTGGGGGGATACACTGAAGCTTTCTTT. V and J are TRBV5-1 and TRBJ1-1; the D gene is possibly TRBD1 (5 bases). Trimming left V 3 bases short and J 3 bases short, with 15 bases between. The CDR3 totals 15 residues. Germline CDR1 is SGHRS and CDR2 is YFSETQ.

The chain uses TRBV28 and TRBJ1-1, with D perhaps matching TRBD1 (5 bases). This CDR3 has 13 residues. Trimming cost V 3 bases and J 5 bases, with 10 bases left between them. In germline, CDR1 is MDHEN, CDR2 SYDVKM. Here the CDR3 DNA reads TGTGCCAGCAGTTTCAGGGTCCTTACTGAAGCTTTCTTT. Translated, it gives CASSFRVLTEAFF. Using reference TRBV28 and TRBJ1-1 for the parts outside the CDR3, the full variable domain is DVKVTQSSRYLVKRTGEKVFLECVQDMDHENMFWYRQDPGLGLRLIYFSYDVKMKEKGDIPEGYSVSREKKERFSLILESASTNQTSMYLCASSFRVLTEAFFGQGTRLTVV.

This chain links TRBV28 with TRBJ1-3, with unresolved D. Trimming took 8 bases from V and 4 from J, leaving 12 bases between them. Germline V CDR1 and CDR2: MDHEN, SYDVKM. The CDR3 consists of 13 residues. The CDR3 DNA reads TGTGCCAGCTTAGGAGCCGACGGAAACACCATATATTTT. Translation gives CASLGADGNTIYF.

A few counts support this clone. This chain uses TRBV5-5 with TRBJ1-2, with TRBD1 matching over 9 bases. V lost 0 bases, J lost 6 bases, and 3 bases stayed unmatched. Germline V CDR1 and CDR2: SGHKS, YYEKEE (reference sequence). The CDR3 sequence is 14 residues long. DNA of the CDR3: TGTGCCAGCAGCTTGGCCGGGACAGGGAATGGCTACACCTTC. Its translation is CASSLAGTGNGYTF.